A selection of T cell receptor beta chains follows, all from one sample in a study of blood T cell repertoires in COVID-19. Here immunoSEQ multiplex PCR was the method, and the copy in TCRdb shows in-frame clones only, minus some. The sample has hundreds of thousands of clones; 85% to 90% are singletons. Sequencing input: PBMCs or T cells enriched from blood (not recorded which). These receptors came from a woman between 18 and 30 years old with acute COVID-19. Both conserved end residues are part of each CDR3. Each record gives: V gene, J gene, clone size, CDR3 length, D gene, CDR3 DNA, CDR3 protein. The D gene is left open where the match is weak. Not every row has a clone size; where given, it reads once, few, many or a size class.

TRBV7-3	TRBJ2-6	-	19	TRBD1	TGTGCCAGCAGCCCACAGGGGGCGGGTCAGACCTCTGGGGCCAACGTCCTGACTTTC	CASSPQGAGQTSGANVLTF
TRBV29-1	TRBJ2-1	once	13	TRBD2	TGCAGCGTTGACGTCTTCGGGAGGGATGAGCAGTTCTTC	CSVDVFGRDEQFF
TRBV12-3/TRBV12-4	TRBJ1-1	-	11	-	TGTGCCAGCAGTTTTGGGGGGGAAGCTTTCTTT	CASSFGGEAFF
TRBV20-1	TRBJ2-3	-	14	-	TGCAGTGCTAGTAGGCCAGGGGGCACAGATACGCAGTATTTT	CSASRPGGTDTQYF
TRBV5-4	TRBJ2-1	once	13	-	TGTGCCAGCAGCCCTGGACAGTACAATGAGCAGTTCTTC	CASSPGQYNEQFF
TRBV5-5	TRBJ1-1	-	15	-	TGTGCCAGCAGCTTTTTTCACAGCCAGAACACTGAAGCTTTCTTT	CASSFFHSQNTEAFF
TRBV9	TRBJ2-1	-	15	TRBD2	TGTGCCAGCAGCGCAGGACTAGCGGGGTACAATGAGCAGTTCTTC	CASSAGLAGYNEQFF
TRBV5-1	TRBJ2-1	-	16	-	TGCGCCAGCAGCTCGTGGACGGGCGTAGGGGACAATGAGCAGTTCTTC	CASSSWTGVGDNEQFF
TRBV19	TRBJ1-5	-	18	-	TGTGCCAGTAGTTTTGGTGGGTACAGGGCGAGGGGCAATCAGCCCCAGCATTTT	CASSFGGYRARGNQPQHF
TRBV24-1	TRBJ2-7	-	14	TRBD1	TGTGCCACCAGTGACTCGGGACAGGGAGGCGAGCAGTACTTC	CATSDSGQGGEQYF
TRBV4-2	TRBJ2-1	-	16	TRBD2	TGTGCCAGCAGCCAAGATCTAGCGGATAGAGGCAATGAGCAGTTCTTC	CASSQDLADRGNEQFF
TRBV7-8	TRBJ2-7	-	14	-	TGTGCCAGCAGCTTAGAGGTGGGAGGATACGAGCAGTACTTC	CASSLEVGGYEQYF
TRBV4-3	TRBJ2-1	-	18	TRBD2	TGCGCCAGCAGCCAAGATGGCCCGACTAGCGGGAGCTACAATGAGCAGTTCTTC	CASSQDGPTSGSYNEQFF
TRBV19	TRBJ1-6	-	15	TRBD1	TGTGCCAGTAGTCCCCGGGACAGGGCAAGATCACCCCTCCACTTT	CASSPRDRARSPLHF
TRBV3-1/TRBV3-2	TRBJ1-4	-	18	-	TGTGCCAGCAGCCCCCGGCGGGGGGCGGGGAGGGCTAATGAAAAACTGTTTTTT	CASSPRRGAGRANEKLFF
TRBV25-1	TRBJ2-3	-	14	-	TGTGCCAGCAGTGAATTTGGGCCCCCAGATACGCAGTATTTT	CASSEFGPPDTQYF